This T cell receptor beta chain stems from a study of Ad26.COV2.S vaccination and SARS-CoV-2 variants. Background on the study: Participants got Ad26.COV2.S intramuscularly, once or twice 56 days apart.

The treatment was: some 20 received Ad26.COV2.S at low or high dose, single or two shots; several received placebo; per-sample allocation not given. After the first vaccine or placebo injection, samples were drawn on day 63. It was an adult aged 18-55 years in Boston who was the donor. Study-wide results and caveats: Reports say spike-specific CD8+ and CD4+ T cell responses covered substantial breadth after vaccination. Estimates derived from TCR breadth and depth analyses may have underestimated total T cell responses.

Generated by immunoSEQ multiplex PCR, the TCRdb table keeps only in-frame clones and is missing some. The sample includes about 320,000 clones, about 86% of them seen just once. Remarks on this clone: No antigen is known for it.

Germline CDR1 reads LGHDT; CDR2 reads YNNKEL (reference sequence). This CDR3 spans 16 amino acids. V was clipped by 2 bases and J by 9 bases; unmatched bases: 11. The chain links TRBV3-1 (or the pseudogene TRBV3-2) to TRBJ2-1, with 9 bases fitting TRBD1. The material was peripheral blood, obtained in a trial of Ad26.COV2.S vaccine versus placebo. This receptor was identified in a person between 18 and 65 years old who received the Ad26.COV2.S COVID-19 vaccine or a placebo. In DNA form, the CDR3 reads TGTGCCAGCAGCCAAAGTCCGGGACAGGGAGGTGGTGAGCAGTTCTTC. Translating gives CASSQSPGQGGGEQFF.